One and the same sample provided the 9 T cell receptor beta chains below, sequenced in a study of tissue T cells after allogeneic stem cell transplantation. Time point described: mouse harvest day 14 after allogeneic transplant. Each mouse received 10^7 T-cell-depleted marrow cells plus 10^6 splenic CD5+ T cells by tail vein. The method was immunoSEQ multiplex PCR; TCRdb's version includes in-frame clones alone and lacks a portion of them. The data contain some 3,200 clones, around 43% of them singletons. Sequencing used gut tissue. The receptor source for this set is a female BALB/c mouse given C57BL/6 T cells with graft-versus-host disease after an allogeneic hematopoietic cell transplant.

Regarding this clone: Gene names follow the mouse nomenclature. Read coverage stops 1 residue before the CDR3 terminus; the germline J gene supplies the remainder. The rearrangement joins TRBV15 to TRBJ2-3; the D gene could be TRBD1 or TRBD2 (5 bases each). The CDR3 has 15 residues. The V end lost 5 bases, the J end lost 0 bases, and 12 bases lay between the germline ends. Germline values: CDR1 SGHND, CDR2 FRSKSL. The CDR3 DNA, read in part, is TGTGCCAGCAGTCCCCGGGGGTTTAGTGCAGAAACGCTGTAT. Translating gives CASSPRGFSAETLY. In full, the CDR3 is CASSPRGFSAETLYF. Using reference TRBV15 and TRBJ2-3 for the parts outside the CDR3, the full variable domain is DAGVTQTPRHEVAEKGQTIILKCEPVSGHNDLFWYRQTKIQGLELLSYFRSKSLMEDGGAFKDRFKAEMLNSSFSTLKIQPTEPKDSAVYLCASSPRGFSAETLYFGSGTRLTVL.

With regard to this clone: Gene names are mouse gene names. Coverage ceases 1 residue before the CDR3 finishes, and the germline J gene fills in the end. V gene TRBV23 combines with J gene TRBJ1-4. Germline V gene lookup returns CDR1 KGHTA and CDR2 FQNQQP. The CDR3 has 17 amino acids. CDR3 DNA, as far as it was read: TGCTCCAGCAGTCAATCGGGGAAGAAAATTTCCAACGAAAGATTATTT. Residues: CSSSQSGKKISNERLF. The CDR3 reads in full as CSSSQSGKKISNERLFF.

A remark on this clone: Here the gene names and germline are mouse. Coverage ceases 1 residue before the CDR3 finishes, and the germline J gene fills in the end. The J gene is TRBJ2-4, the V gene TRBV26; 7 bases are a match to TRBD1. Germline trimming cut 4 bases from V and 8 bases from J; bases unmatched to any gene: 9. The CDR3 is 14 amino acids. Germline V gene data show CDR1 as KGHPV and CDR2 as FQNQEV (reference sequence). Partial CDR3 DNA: TGTGCCAGCAGTCCCCGGGACAGTAAAGGCACCTTGTAC. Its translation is CASSPRDSKGTLY. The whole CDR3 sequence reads CASSPRDSKGTLYF.

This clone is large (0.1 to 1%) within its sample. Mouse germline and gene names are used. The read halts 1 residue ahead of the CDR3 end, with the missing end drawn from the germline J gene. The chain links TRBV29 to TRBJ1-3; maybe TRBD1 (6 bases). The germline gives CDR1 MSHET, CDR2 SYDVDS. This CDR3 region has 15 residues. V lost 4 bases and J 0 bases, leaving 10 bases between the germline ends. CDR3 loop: CASSSGTNSGNTLYF. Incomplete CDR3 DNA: TGTGCTAGCAGTTCAGGGACAAATTCTGGAAATACGCTCTAT.

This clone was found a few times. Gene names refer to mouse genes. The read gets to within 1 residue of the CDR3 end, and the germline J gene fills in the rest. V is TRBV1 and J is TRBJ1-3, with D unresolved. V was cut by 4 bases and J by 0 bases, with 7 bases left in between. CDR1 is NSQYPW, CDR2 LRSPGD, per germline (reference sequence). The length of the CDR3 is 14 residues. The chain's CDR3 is CTCSDTYSGNTLYF. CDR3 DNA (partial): TGCACCTGCAGTGACACCTATTCTGGAAATACGCTCTAT.

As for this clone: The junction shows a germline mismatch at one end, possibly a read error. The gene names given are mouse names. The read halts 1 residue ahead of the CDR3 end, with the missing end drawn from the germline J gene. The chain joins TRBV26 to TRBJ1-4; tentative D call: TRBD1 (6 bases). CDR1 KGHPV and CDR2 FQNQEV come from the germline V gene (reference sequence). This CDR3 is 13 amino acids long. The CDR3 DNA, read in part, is TGTGCCGGCAGTACAGGGTCCAACGAAAGATTATTT. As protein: CAGSTGSNERLF. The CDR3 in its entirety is CAGSTGSNERLFF.

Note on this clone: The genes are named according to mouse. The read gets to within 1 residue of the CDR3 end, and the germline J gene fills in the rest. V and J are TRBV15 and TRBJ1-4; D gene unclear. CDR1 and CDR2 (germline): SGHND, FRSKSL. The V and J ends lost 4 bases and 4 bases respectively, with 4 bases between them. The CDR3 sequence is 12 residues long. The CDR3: CASSSNNERLFF. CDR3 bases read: TGTGCCAGCAGTTCCAACAACGAAAGATTATTT. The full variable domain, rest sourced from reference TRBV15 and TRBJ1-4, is DAGVTQTPRHEVAEKGQTIILKCEPVSGHNDLFWYRQTKIQGLELLSYFRSKSLMEDGGAFKDRFKAEMLNSSFSTLKIQPTEPKDSAVYLCASSSNNERLFFGHGTKLSVL.

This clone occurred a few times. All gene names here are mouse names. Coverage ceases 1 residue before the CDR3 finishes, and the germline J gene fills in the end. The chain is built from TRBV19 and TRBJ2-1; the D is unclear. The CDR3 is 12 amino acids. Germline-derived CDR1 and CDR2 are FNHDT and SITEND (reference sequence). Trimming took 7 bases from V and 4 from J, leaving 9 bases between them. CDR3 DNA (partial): TGTGCCAGCGCGCCGGGGTATGCTGAGCAGTTC. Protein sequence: CASAPGYAEQF. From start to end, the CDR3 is CASAPGYAEQFF.

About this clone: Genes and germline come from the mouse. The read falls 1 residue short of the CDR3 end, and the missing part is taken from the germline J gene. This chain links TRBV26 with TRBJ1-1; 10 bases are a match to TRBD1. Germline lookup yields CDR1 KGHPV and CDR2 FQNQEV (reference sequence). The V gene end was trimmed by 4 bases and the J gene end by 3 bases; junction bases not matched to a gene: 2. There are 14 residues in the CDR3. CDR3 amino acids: CASSPGQGDTEVFF. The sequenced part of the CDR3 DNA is TGTGCCAGCAGTCCCGGACAGGGGGACACAGAAGTCTTC.